This passage covers 7 T cell receptor beta chains from one sample sequenced in a study of T cell responses to AZD1222 COVID-19 vaccine. Assay used: immunoSEQ multiplex PCR; TCRdb lists only in-frame clones, some missing. The sample consists of around 180,000 clones, around 94% of them appearing once. The source material was peripheral blood, sampled 28 days after the second AZD1222 dose. The receptors originated from an adult who received the AZD1222 COVID-19 vaccine.

The V call is TRBV12-3 or TRBV12-4, the J call TRBJ1-6; the D gene is possibly TRBD1 (6 bases). V was clipped by 8 bases and J by 10 bases, with 15 bases between them. The CDR3 has 13 amino acids. The CDR3 nucleotides read TGTGCCAGCTCGGGGGGCACGAACTCACCCCTCCACTTT. This codes for CASSGGTNSPLHF.

The J gene is TRBJ2-7, the V gene TRBV6-5; no clear D. The length of the CDR3 is 13 residues. Germline loops: CDR1 MNHEY, CDR2 SVGAGI. V was trimmed by 6 bases and J by 0 bases, leaving 9 bases between them. The CDR3 DNA reads as TGTGCCAGCAGGGAGTCAAGCTCCTACGAGCAGTACTTC. Translating it yields CASRESSSYEQYF.

This clone was observed a few times. This chain connects TRBV2 to TRBJ1-2, with 7 bases fitting TRBD1. This CDR3 spans 14 amino acids. Germline V CDR1 and CDR2: SNHLY, FYNNEI. V lost 7 bases and J lost 4; bases outside the gene matches: 9. The CDR3 DNA reads TGTGCCAGCAATCGGGCAGGGGGTAGCTATGGCTACACCTTC. This translates into CASNRAGGSYGYTF.

The rearrangement joins TRBV5-1 to TRBJ1-2; D is uncertain. The V end lost 8 bases, the J end lost 2 bases, and 16 bases lay between the germline ends. The germline V gene encodes CDR1 SGHRS and CDR2 YFSETQ. This CDR3 has 14 residues. CDR3 loop: CASLPENSNYGYTF. Written as DNA, the CDR3 is TGCGCCAGTCTCCCGGAGAACTCCAACTATGGCTACACCTTC. Based on the CDR3 plus reference TRBV5-1 and TRBJ1-2, the full variable domain is KAGVTQTPRYLIKTRGQQVTLSCSPISGHRSVSWYQQTPGQGLQFLFEYFSETQRNKGNFPGRFSGRQFSNSRSEMNVSTLELGDSALYLCASLPENSNYGYTFGSGTRLTVV.

V and J are TRBV10-3 and TRBJ1-1; no clear D gene. The CDR3 is made up of 16 amino acids. V dropped 4 bases and J dropped 1 base, with 16 bases sitting between them. Germline-derived CDR1 and CDR2 are ENHRY and SYGVKD. The CDR3 loop reads CAISAPGRPSNTEAFF. The CDR3, as DNA: TGTGCCATCAGTGCCCCGGGAAGGCCCTCGAACACTGAAGCTTTCTTT.

The chain has TRBV11-3 and TRBJ2-3; D may be TRBD2 (5 bases). V was shortened by 5 bases and J by 6 bases, with 9 bases between the two germline ends. CDR3 length equals 12 residues. Per the germline V gene, CDR1 is SGHNT and CDR2 is YENEEA. In DNA, the CDR3 is TGTGCCAGCAGCCGCATAGCGGATACGCAGTATTTT. Translating gives CASSRIADTQYF.

The genes are TRBV5-4 and TRBJ1-2; 11 positions agree with TRBD1. The CDR3 spans 13 residues. With 4 bases clipped from V and 8 bases from J, the junction kept 4 bases outside the gene matches. In germline, CDR1 is SGHNT, CDR2 YYREEE (reference sequence). CDR3 in amino acids: CASSGQGAGGYTF. DNA of the CDR3: TGTGCCAGCAGCGGACAGGGGGCAGGGGGCTACACCTTC.